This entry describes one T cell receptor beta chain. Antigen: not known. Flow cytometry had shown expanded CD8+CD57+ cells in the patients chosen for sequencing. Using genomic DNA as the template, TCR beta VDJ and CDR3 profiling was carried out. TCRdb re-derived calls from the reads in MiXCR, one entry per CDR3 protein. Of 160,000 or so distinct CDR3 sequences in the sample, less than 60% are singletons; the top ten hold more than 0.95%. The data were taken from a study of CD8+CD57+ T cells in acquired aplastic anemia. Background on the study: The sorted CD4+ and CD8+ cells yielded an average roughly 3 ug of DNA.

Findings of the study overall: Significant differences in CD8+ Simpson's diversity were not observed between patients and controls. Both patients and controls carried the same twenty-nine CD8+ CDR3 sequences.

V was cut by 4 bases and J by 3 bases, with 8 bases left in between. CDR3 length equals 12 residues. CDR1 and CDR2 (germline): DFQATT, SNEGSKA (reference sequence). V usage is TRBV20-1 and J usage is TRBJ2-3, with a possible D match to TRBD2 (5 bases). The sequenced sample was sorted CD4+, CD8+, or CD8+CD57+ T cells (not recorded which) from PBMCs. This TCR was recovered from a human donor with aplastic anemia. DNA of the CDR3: TGCAGTGCTAAGAGGACTACAGATACGCAGTATTTT. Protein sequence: CSAKRTTDTQYF.